The T cell receptor (beta chain) under discussion was sequenced for a study of cytotoxic CD8 clonotypes in ibrutinib-treated CLL. Profiling relied on immunoSEQ multiplex PCR, and the TCRdb table lists in-frame clones only, not all of them. The sample lists about 130,000 clones, 76% occurring once. This specimen consisted of PBMCs, obtained after 24 months of ibrutinib treatment. The sequence was collected from a human donor with chronic lymphocytic leukemia.

Here the CDR3 DNA reads TGTGCCAGCAGGGGGCCCTACGAGCAGTACTTC. Translating it yields CASRGPYEQYF. The chain has TRBV28 and TRBJ2-7; possibly TRBD1 for D (5 bases). Trimming left V 6 bases short and J 2 bases short, with 5 bases between. The CDR3 spans 11 residues. Looked up from germline, CDR1 is MDHEN and CDR2 is SYDVKM.